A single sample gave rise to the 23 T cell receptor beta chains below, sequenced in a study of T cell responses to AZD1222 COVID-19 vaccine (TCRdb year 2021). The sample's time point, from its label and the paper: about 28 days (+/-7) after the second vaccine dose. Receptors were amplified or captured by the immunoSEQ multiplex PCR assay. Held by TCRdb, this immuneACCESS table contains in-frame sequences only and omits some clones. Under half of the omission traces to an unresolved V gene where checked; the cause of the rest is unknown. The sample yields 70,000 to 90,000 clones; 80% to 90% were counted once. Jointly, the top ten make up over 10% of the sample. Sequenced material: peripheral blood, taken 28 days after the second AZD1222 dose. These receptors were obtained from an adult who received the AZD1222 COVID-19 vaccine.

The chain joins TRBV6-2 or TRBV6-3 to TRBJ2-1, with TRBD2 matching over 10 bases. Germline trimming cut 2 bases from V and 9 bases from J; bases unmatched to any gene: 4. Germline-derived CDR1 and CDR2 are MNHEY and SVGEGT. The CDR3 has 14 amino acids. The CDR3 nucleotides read TGTGCCAGCAGTTACCCGACTAGCGGGTTTGAGCAGTTCTTC. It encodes CASSYPTSGFEQFF.

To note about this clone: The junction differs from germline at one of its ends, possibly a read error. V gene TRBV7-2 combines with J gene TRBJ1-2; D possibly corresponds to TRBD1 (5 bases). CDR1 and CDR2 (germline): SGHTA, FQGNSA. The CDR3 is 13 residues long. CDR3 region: CASSSQLDDRTIF. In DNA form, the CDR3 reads TGTGCCAGCAGCTCCCAACTAGACGACAGAACCATTTTC. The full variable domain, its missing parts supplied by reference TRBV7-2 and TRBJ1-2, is GAGVSQSPSNKVTEKGKDVELRCDPISGHTALYWYRQSLGQGLEFLIYFQGNSAPDKSGLPSDRFSAERTGGSVSTLTIQRTQQEDSAVYLCASSSQLDDRTIFGSGTRLTVV.

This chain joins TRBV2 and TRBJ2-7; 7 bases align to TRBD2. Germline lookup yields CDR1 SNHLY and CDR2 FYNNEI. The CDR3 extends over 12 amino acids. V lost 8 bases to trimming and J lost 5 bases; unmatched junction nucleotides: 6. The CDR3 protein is CASGGVLNEQYF. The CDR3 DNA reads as TGTGCCAGCGGGGGGGTTCTAAACGAGCAGTACTTC.

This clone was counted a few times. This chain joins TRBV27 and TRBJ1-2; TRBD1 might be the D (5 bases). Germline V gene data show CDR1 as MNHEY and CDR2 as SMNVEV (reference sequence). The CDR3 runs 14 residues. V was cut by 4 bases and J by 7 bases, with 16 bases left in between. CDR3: CASSWGDGRAGYTF. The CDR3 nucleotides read TGTGCCAGCAGTTGGGGGGATGGGCGGGCTGGCTACACCTTC.

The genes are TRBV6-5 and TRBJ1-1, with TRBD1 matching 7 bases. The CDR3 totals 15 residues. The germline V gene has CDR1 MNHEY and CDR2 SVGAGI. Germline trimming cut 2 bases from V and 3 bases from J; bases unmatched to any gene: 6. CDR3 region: CASSYPTRGDTEAFF. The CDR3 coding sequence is TGTGCCAGCAGTTACCCCACCAGGGGGGACACTGAAGCTTTCTTT.

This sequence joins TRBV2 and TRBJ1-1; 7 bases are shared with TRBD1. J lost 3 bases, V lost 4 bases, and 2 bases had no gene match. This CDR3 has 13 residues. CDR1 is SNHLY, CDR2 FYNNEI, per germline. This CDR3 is CASSGQGYTEAFF. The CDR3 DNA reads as TGTGCCAGCAGTGGACAGGGATACACTGAAGCTTTCTTT.

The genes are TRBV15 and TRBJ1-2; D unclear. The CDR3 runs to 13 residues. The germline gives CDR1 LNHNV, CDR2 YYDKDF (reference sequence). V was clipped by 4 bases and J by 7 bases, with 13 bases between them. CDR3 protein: CATSKGPLGGYTF. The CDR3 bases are TGTGCCACCAGCAAAGGGCCCCTCGGTGGCTACACCTTC.

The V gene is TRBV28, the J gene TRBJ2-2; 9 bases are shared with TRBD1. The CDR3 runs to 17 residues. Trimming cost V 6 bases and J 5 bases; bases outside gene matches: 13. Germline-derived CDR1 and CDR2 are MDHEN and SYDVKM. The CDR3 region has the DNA TGTGCCAGCAGCAAGGCCCCAGGGACAGGGAATACCGGGGAGCTGTTTTTT. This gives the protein CASSKAPGTGNTGELFF.

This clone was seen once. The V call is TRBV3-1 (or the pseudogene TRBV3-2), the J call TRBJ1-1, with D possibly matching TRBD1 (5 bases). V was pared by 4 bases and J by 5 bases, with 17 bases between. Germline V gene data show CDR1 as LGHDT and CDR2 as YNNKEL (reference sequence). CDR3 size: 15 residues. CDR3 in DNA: TGTGCCAGCAGCCCCGTGAGTGGGACTCGGACTGAAGCTTTCTTT. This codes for CASSPVSGTRTEAFF.

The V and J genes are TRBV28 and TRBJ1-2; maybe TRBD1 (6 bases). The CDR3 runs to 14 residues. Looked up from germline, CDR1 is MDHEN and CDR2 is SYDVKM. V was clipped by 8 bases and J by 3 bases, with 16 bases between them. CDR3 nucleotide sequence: TGTGCCAGCGGGGGCGGGGACACATACTATGGCTACACCTTC. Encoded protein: CASGGGDTYYGYTF.

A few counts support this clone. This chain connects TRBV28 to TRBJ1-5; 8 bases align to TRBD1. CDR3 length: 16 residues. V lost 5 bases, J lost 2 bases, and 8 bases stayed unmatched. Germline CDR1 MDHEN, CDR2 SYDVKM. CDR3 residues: CASSPLGTGGNQPQHF. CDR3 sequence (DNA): TGTGCCAGCAGTCCCCTGGGGACAGGCGGCAATCAGCCCCAGCATTTT.

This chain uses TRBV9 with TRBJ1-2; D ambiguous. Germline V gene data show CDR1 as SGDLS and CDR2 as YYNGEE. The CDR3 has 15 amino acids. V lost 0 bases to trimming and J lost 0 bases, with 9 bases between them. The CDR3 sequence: CASSVDLRANYGYTF. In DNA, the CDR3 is TGTGCCAGCAGCGTAGACTTGAGGGCTAACTATGGCTACACCTTC.

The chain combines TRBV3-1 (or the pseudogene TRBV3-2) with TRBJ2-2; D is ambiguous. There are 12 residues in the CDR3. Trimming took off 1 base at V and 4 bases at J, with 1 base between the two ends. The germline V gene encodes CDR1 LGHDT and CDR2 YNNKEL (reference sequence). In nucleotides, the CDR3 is TGTGCCAGCAGCCAAGGCACCGGGGAGCTGTTTTTT. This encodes CASSQGTGELFF.

DNA of the CDR3: TGTGCCAGTAACCTAGCGGATACTTACAATGAGCAGTTCTTC. This translates into CASNLADTYNEQFF. The rearrangement links TRBV19 to TRBJ2-1; TRBD2 matches 7 bases. CDR3 size: 14 residues. Per germline, CDR1 LNHDA and CDR2 SQIVND (reference sequence). J was trimmed by 4 bases and V by 7 bases; bases with no gene match: 7.

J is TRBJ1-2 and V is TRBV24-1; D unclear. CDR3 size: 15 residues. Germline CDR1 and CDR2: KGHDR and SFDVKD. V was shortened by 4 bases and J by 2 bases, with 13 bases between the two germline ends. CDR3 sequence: CATSEGSLGNYGYTF. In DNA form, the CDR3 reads TGTGCCACCAGTGAAGGCAGTTTAGGGAACTATGGCTACACCTTC.

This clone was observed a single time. As DNA, the CDR3 is TGTGCCAGCAGCTTAGGTGGGACAGGGGTCAACACTGAAGCTTTCTTT. The encoded protein is CASSLGGTGVNTEAFF. This chain links TRBV7-2 with TRBJ1-1, with 10 bases lining up with TRBD1. CDR1 is SGHTA, CDR2 FQGNSA, per germline. The CDR3 spans 16 residues. The junction had 4 bases not matched to a gene; V was cut back by 1 base and J by 2 bases.

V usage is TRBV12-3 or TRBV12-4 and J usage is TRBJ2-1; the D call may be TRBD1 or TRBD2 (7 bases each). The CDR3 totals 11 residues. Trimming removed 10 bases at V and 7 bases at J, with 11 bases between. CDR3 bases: TGTGCCACTCAGGGGGGGAATGAGCAGTTCTTC. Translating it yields CATQGGNEQFF.

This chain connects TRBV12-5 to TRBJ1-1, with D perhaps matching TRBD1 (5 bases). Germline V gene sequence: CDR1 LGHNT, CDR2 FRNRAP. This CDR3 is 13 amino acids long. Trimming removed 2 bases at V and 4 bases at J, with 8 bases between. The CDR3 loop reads CASGLRQSTEAFF. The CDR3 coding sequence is TGTGCTAGTGGTTTGAGACAGAGCACTGAAGCTTTCTTT.

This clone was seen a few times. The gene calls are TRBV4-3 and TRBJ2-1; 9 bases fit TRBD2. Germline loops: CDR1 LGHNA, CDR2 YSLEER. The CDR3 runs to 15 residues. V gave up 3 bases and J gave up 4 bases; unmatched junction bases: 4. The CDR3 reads CASSQTSGSYNEQFF. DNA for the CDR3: TGCGCCAGCAGCCAGACTAGCGGATCGTACAATGAGCAGTTCTTC.

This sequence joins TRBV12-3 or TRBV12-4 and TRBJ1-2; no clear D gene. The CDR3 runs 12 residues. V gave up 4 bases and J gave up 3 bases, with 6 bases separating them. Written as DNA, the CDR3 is TGTGCCAGCAGTTCTGGGGACTATGGCTACACCTTC. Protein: CASSSGDYGYTF.

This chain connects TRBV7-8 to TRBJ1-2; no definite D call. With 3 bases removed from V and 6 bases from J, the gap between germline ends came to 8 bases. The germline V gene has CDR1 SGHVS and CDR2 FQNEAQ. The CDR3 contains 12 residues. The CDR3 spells CASSFSGDGYTF. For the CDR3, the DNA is TGTGCCAGCAGCTTCTCTGGGGATGGCTACACCTTC.

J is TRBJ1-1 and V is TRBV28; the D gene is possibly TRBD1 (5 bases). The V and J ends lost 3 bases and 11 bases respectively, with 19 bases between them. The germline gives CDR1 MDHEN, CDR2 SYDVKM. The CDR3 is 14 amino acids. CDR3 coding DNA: TGTGCCAGCAGTTTGGTGACTAGGCCCGAGGGGGCTTTCTTT. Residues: CASSLVTRPEGAFF.

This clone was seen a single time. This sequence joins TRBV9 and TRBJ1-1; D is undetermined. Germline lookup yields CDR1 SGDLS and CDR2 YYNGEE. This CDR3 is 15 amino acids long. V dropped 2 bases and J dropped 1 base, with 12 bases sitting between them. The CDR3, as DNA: TGTGCCAGCAGCGTTGGGTGGCAGGCGAACACTGAAGCTTTCTTT. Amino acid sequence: CASSVGWQANTEAFF.